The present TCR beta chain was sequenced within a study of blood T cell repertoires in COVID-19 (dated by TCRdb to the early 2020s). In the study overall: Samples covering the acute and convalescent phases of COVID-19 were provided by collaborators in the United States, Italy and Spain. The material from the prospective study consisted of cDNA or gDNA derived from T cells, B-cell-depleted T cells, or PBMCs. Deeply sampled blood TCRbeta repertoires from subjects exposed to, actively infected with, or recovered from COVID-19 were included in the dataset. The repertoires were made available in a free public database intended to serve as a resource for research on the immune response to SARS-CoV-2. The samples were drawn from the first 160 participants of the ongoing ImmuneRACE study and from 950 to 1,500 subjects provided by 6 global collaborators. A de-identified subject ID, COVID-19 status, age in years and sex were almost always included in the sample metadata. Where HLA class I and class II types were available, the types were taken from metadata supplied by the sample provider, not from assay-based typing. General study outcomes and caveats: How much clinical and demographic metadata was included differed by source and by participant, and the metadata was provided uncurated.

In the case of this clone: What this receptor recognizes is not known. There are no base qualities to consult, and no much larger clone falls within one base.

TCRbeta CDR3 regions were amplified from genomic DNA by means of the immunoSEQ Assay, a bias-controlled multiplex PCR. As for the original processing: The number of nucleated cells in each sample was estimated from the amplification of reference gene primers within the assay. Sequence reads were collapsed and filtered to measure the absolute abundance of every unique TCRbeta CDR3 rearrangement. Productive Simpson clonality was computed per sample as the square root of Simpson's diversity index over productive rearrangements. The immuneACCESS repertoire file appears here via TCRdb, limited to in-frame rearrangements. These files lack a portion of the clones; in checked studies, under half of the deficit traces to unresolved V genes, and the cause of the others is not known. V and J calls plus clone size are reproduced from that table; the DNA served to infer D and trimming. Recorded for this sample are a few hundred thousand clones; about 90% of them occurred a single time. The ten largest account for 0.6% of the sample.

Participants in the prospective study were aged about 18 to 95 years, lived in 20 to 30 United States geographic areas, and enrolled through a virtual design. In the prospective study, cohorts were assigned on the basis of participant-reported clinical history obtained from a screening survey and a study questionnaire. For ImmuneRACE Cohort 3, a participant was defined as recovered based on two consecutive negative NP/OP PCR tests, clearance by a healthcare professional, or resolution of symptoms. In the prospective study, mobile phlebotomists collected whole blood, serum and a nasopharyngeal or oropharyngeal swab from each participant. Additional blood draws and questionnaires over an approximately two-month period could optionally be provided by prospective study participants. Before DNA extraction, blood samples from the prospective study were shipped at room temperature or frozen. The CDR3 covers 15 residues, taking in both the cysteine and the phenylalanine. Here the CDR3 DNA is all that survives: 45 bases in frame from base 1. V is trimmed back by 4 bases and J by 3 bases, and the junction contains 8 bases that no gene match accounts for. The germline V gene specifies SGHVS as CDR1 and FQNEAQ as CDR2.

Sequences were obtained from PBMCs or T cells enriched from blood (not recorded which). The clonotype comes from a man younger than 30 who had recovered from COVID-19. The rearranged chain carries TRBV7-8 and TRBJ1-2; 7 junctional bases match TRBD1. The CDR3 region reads CASSSTTGTDYGYTF. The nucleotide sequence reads TGTGCCAGCAGCTCAACGACCGGGACAGACTATGGCTACACCTTC.